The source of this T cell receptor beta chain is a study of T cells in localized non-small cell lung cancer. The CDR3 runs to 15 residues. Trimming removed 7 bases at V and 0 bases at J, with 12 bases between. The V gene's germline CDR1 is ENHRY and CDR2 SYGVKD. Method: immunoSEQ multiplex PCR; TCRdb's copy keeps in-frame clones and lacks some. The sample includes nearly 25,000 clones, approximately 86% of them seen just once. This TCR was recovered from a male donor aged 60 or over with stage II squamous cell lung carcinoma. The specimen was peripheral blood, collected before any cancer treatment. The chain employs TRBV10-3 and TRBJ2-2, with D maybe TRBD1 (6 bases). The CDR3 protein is CAINPGTTNTGELFF. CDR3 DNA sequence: TGTGCCATCAACCCCGGGACAACGAACACCGGGGAGCTGTTTTTT.